One sample yielded the 27 T cell receptor beta chains listed below, sequenced in a study of cytomegalovirus exposure and HLA in healthy donors. 13 Jbeta primers and 60 Vbeta primers were used for the PCR. Here immunoSEQ multiplex PCR was the method, and the copy in TCRdb shows in-frame clones only, minus some. The sample yields tens of thousands of clones, roughly 68% seen once. The material sequenced was PBMCs. The receptors come from a woman between 45 and 65 years old in good health and CMV-seronegative.

The chain's CDR3 is CASSFIREATQYF. In DNA, the CDR3 is TGTGCCAGCAGCTTTATAAGGGAGGCCACGCAGTATTTT. V and J are TRBV7-2 and TRBJ2-3; D may be TRBD2 (6 bases). CDR3 length equals 13 residues. V was pared by 3 bases and J by 9 bases, with 13 bases between. The germline V gene encodes CDR1 SGHTA and CDR2 FQGNSA. The whole variable domain, remainder taken from reference TRBV7-2 and TRBJ2-3, is GAGVSQSPSNKVTEKGKDVELRCDPISGHTALYWYRQSLGQGLEFLIYFQGNSAPDKSGLPSDRFSAERTGGSVSTLTIQRTQQEDSAVYLCASSFIREATQYFGPGTRLTVL.

In its sample, this clone was seen once. The rearrangement joins TRBV6-1 to TRBJ2-2, with D unresolved. The V end lost 10 bases, the J end lost 3 bases, and 9 bases lay between the germline ends. The CDR3 runs to 12 residues. CDR1 is MNHNS, CDR2 SASEGT, per germline. The CDR3 is CATRRDTGELFF. The CDR3 region has the DNA TGTGCCACTCGCCGGGACACCGGGGAGCTGTTTTTT.

The chain couples TRBV6-6 to TRBJ2-7; no reliable D call. Trimming pared 2 bases from V and 2 bases from J, leaving 7 bases between. Germline V gives CDR1 MNHNY, CDR2 SVGAGI (reference sequence). CDR3 length equals 13 residues. Here the CDR3 DNA reads TGTGCCAGCAGTTACAATAGCCCCTACGAGCAGTACTTC. Translation: CASSYNSPYEQYF.

CDR3 coding DNA: TGCGCCAGCAGCTCCCAGGGGATTAACTATGGCTACACCTTC. It codes for CASSSQGINYGYTF. V and J are TRBV5-1 and TRBJ1-2; maybe TRBD1 (6 bases). In germline, CDR1 is SGHRS, CDR2 YFSETQ. The V gene lost 3 bases and the J gene lost 1 base, with 10 bases spanning the gap. The CDR3 length is 14 residues.

This clone was seen only a few times. V is TRBV28 and J is TRBJ2-1; perhaps TRBD2 as D (6 bases). The germline V gene has CDR1 MDHEN and CDR2 SYDVKM. This CDR3 region has 12 residues. V dropped 2 bases and J dropped 7 bases, with 6 bases sitting between them. The CDR3 spells CASSLGGNEQFF. The CDR3 DNA is TGTGCCAGCAGTTTAGGAGGGAATGAGCAGTTCTTC.

This clone has just one count. The genes are TRBV6-5 and TRBJ1-1; 7 bases line up with TRBD1. Germline CDR1 and CDR2: MNHEY and SVGAGI. Germline trimming cut 6 bases from V and 1 base from J; bases unmatched to any gene: 8. The CDR3 is made up of 15 amino acids. In DNA, the CDR3 is TGTGCCAGCAGCCGAGGTAGGACAGGGAACACTGAAGCTTTCTTT. Translation gives CASSRGRTGNTEAFF.

V gene TRBV7-9 combines with J gene TRBJ2-1; perhaps TRBD2 as D (6 bases). V was cut by 0 bases and J by 6 bases, with 15 bases left in between. Germline V CDR1 and CDR2: SEHNR, FQNEAQ (reference sequence). The length of the CDR3 is 16 residues. The CDR3, as DNA: TGTGCCAGCAGCTTAGCGTGGGGGGAAAAAGGCAATGAGCAGTTCTTC. It yields the protein CASSLAWGEKGNEQFF.

V usage is TRBV5-1 and J usage is TRBJ1-2; 7 bases fit TRBD1. Germline lookup yields CDR1 SGHRS and CDR2 YFSETQ. With V trimmed by 4 bases and J by 2 bases, 5 bases remained unmatched. The CDR3 loop spans 14 amino acids. The CDR3 DNA sequence: TGCGCCAGCAGCAAGGACAGGTCCAACTATGGCTACACCTTC. Translation gives CASSKDRSNYGYTF.

This clone came up once. This chain joins TRBV5-1 and TRBJ1-1; no clear D gene. Germline CDR1 reads SGHRS; CDR2 reads YFSETQ. The CDR3 is 13 amino acids. Deletions cut 0 bases from V and 7 bases from J, with 10 bases between. The CDR3 nucleotides are TGCGCCAGCAGCTTGGAGGAGCGCGGTGAAGCTTTCTTT. It specifies CASSLEERGEAFF.

J is TRBJ1-2 and V is TRBV2, with TRBD1 as a possible D gene (5 bases). CDR3 length: 13 amino acids. Germline V gene lookup returns CDR1 SNHLY and CDR2 FYNNEI. V dropped 0 bases and J dropped 8 bases, with 10 bases sitting between them. As DNA, the CDR3 is TGTGCCAGCAGTGAAGCTAGGGGAAAGGGCTACACCTTC. It encodes CASSEARGKGYTF.

V gene TRBV29-1 combines with J gene TRBJ1-2; 10 bases match TRBD1. V shed 7 bases, J shed 6 bases, and the junction held 5 bases outside the gene matches. This CDR3 contains 12 residues. CDR1 and CDR2 (germline): SQVTM, ANQGSEA. The CDR3 bases are TGCAGCGCCCGGACAGGGGGGAATGGCTACACCTTC. Protein: CSARTGGNGYTF. Full variable domain (missing parts from reference TRBV29-1 and TRBJ1-2): SAVISQKPSRDICQRGTSLTIQCQVDSQVTMMFWYRQQPGQSLTLIATANQGSEATYESGFVIDKFPISRPNLTFSTLTVSNMSPEDSSIYLCSARTGGNGYTFGSGTRLTVV.

The chain is built from TRBV5-8 and TRBJ2-7, with no clear D. The germline V and J ends were trimmed by 4 bases and 3 bases, with 8 bases remaining between them. From germline, CDR1 is SGHTS and CDR2 YDEGEE. CDR3 length: 12 amino acids. The CDR3 region is CASSVQFYEQYF. The CDR3 region has the DNA TGTGCCAGCAGCGTACAGTTCTACGAGCAGTACTTC.

The rearrangement uses TRBV27 and TRBJ2-7, with D possibly TRBD1 on 5 matching bases. CDR1 and CDR2 (germline): MNHEY, SMNVEV (reference sequence). V was trimmed by 6 bases and J by 5 bases, leaving 14 bases between them. The CDR3 extends over 13 amino acids. The CDR3 is CASSKSRGNEQYF. CDR3 DNA sequence: TGTGCCAGCAGCAAGAGTAGGGGAAACGAGCAGTACTTC.

This sequence joins TRBV6-1 and TRBJ2-7, with D unresolved. Trimming left V 0 bases short and J 2 bases short, with 11 bases between. This CDR3 is built from 15 residues. Germline CDR1 is MNHNS and CDR2 is SASEGT. CDR3 nucleotide sequence: TGTGCCAGCAGTGAAGCGCACGGTTCAACCTACGAGCAGTACTTC. Its protein is CASSEAHGSTYEQYF.

V is TRBV9 and J is TRBJ1-2; possibly TRBD1 for D (5 bases). Per the germline V gene, CDR1 is SGDLS and CDR2 is YYNGEE. The CDR3 consists of 11 residues. V lost 5 bases, J lost 8 bases, and 10 bases lay in between. The CDR3 sequence: CASSGREGYTF. The CDR3 DNA reads TGTGCCAGCAGTGGCAGGGAAGGCTACACCTTC.

The chain has TRBV29-1 and TRBJ1-2; D perhaps matches TRBD1 (5 bases). Germline V CDR1 and CDR2: SQVTM, ANQGSEA. V was cut by 7 bases and J by 4 bases, with 16 bases left in between. The CDR3 length is 13 residues. The DNA for the CDR3 is TGCAGCGGGTACCTGGGGCAGTCCTATGGCTACACCTTC. The encoded protein is CSGYLGQSYGYTF.

V and J are TRBV13 and TRBJ1-2, with D possibly being TRBD1 (5 bases). The CDR3 totals 12 residues. Trimming shortened V by 0 bases and J by 7 bases, and 6 bases separated the two germline ends. Germline V gives CDR1 PRHDT, CDR2 FYEKMQ (reference sequence). Here the CDR3 reads CASSLGGGGYTF. CDR3 in DNA: TGTGCCAGCAGCTTAGGGGGGGGTGGCTACACCTTC.

The chain is built from TRBV13 and TRBJ2-3, with TRBD2 as a possible D gene (7 bases). Trimming stripped 2 bases from V and 5 bases from J, with 14 bases between. Germline V gene sequence: CDR1 PRHDT, CDR2 FYEKMQ (reference sequence). The CDR3 has 15 amino acids. CDR3 sequence: CASSLLRGAEDTQYF. The CDR3 nucleotides read TGTGCCAGCAGCTTACTACGGGGGGCGGAAGATACGCAGTATTTT.

The chain carries TRBV7-8 and TRBJ1-5; D unclear. The germline V gene encodes CDR1 SGHVS and CDR2 FQNEAQ. V lost 5 bases to trimming and J lost 7 bases, with 12 bases between them. This CDR3 comprises 13 residues. The CDR3: CASSGTTGQPQHF. As DNA, the CDR3 is TGTGCCAGCAGCGGAACTACGGGGCAGCCCCAGCATTTT.

The chain joins TRBV28 to TRBJ2-5; D may be TRBD2 (6 bases). With 5 bases removed from V and 5 bases from J, the gap between germline ends came to 12 bases. The germline V gene encodes CDR1 MDHEN and CDR2 SYDVKM. The CDR3 spans 13 residues. The CDR3 nucleotides read TGTGCCAGCAGTACCGGAGGGCGCGAGACCCAGTACTTC. It codes for CASSTGGRETQYF.

The chain recombines TRBV25-1 with TRBJ2-3, with unresolved D. V lost 3 bases, J lost 0 bases, and 10 bases lay in between. Looked up from germline, CDR1 is MGHDK and CDR2 is SYGVNS. The CDR3 loop spans 15 amino acids. The CDR3 bases are TGTGCCAGCAGTGAGTCTCGAGCTAGCACAGATACGCAGTATTTT. Translating gives CASSESRASTDTQYF.

The V and J genes are TRBV27 and TRBJ1-1; D gene uncertain. V lost 6 bases, J lost 5 bases, and 13 bases lay in between. CDR1 is MNHEY, CDR2 SMNVEV, per germline (reference sequence). This CDR3 contains 13 residues. CDR3 coding DNA: TGTGCCAGCAGCACCTGGACTGGGACTGAAGCTTTCTTT. Encoded protein: CASSTWTGTEAFF.

V usage is TRBV5-1 and J usage is TRBJ2-3; D not certain. Between the trimmed V and J ends, which lost 4 bases and 3 bases, there was a span of 15 bases. In germline, CDR1 is SGHRS, CDR2 YFSETQ. The CDR3 totals 15 residues. In DNA, the CDR3 is TGCGCCAGCAGCCCCGCTATGCCCGGGACAGATACGCAGTATTTT. This codes for CASSPAMPGTDTQYF. The full variable domain, its missing parts supplied by reference TRBV5-1 and TRBJ2-3, is KAGVTQTPRYLIKTRGQQVTLSCSPISGHRSVSWYQQTPGQGLQFLFEYFSETQRNKGNFPGRFSGRQFSNSRSEMNVSTLELGDSALYLCASSPAMPGTDTQYFGPGTRLTVL.

The CDR3 DNA is TGTGCCAGCAGGGGAGCAGAGACCCAGTACTTC. Protein product: CASRGAETQYF. The V and J genes are TRBV6-5 and TRBJ2-5; tentative D call: TRBD2 (5 bases). With 6 bases removed from V and 4 bases from J, the gap between germline ends came to 6 bases. Germline-derived CDR1 and CDR2 are MNHEY and SVGAGI. The CDR3 runs to 11 residues.

This clone was seen a handful of times. The chain uses TRBV4-2 and TRBJ2-1, with D maybe TRBD2 (6 bases). The V end was cut by 3 bases, the J end by 3 bases, with 12 bases between. The CDR3 runs to 15 residues. From germline, CDR1 is LGHNA and CDR2 YNFKEQ. The CDR3 protein is CASSQKAGHYNEQFF. The DNA for the CDR3 is TGTGCCAGCAGCCAGAAAGCGGGCCACTACAATGAGCAGTTCTTC.

The chain couples TRBV10-1 to TRBJ2-7; 7 bases are shared with TRBD1. Unmatched junction bases numbered 14, after V lost 5 bases and J lost 7 bases. The CDR3 has 15 amino acids. Germline V CDR1 and CDR2: WNHNN, SYGVQD (reference sequence). CDR3 DNA sequence: TGCGCCAGCAGTAAGGACAGGATGCTCCCTGGGGAGCAGTACTTC. It yields the protein CASSKDRMLPGEQYF.

By its share, this clone is large. The chain carries TRBV5-6 and TRBJ1-3; no definite D call. V lost 3 bases and J lost 0, with 13 bases in between. Germline CDR1 reads SGHDT; CDR2 reads YYEEEE. The CDR3 sequence is 16 residues long. The CDR3 bases are TGTGCCAGCAGCTCCGGGAGCGGGCTCTCTGGAAACACCATATATTTT. This gives the protein CASSSGSGLSGNTIYF.